The 5 T cell receptor beta chains listed next were all sequenced from one sample in a study of T cells after yellow fever vaccination. TCRdb re-derived calls from the 5' RACE reads in MiXCR, one entry per CDR3 protein. The repertoire consists of fewer than 400,000 distinct CDR3 sequences, with 6% to 8% occurring once and the leading ten covering 15%. The source material was PBMCs, sampled 5 days after the yellow fever booster vaccination. All receptors come from a man aged 25 to 45 who received the YFV17D yellow fever vaccine.

This chain connects TRBV7-6 to TRBJ2-7, with D maybe TRBD1 (5 bases). CDR3 length: 16 amino acids. Germline-derived CDR1 and CDR2 are SGHVS and FNYEAQ. Deletions cut 4 bases from V and 0 bases from J, with 16 bases between. CDR3 sequence reads: CASSSHVWGDSYEQYF. The CDR3 DNA sequence: TGTGCCAGCAGCTCCCACGTTTGGGGCGACTCCTACGAGCAGTACTTC.

This clonotype has a count of ten or more. This chain uses TRBV25-1 with TRBJ2-7; either TRBD1 or TRBD2 may fit D (5 bases each). Trimming pared 3 bases from V and 5 bases from J, leaving 20 bases between. The CDR3 has 16 amino acids. CDR1 and CDR2 (germline): MGHDK, SYGVNS. In DNA, the CDR3 is TGTGCCAGCAGTGATTCTACCGGGACCAAGCTGAACGAGCAGTACTTC. Amino acid sequence: CASSDSTGTKLNEQYF.

Only a few counts were recorded for this clonotype. This chain joins TRBV20-1 and TRBJ1-5; 9 nucleotides align to TRBD1. The CDR3 extends over 13 amino acids. Per germline, CDR1 DFQATT and CDR2 SNEGSKA (reference sequence). J was trimmed by 5 bases and V by 4 bases; bases with no gene match: 3. The CDR3 DNA sequence: TGCAGTGCTACAACAGGGGGCGATCAGCCCCAGCATTTT. Amino acid sequence: CSATTGGDQPQHF.

In this sample, this clonotype turned up a few times. The chain couples TRBV27 to TRBJ2-1; TRBD2 agrees at 10 bases. V shed 6 bases, J shed 8 bases, and the junction held 10 bases outside the gene matches. The V gene's germline CDR1 is MNHEY and CDR2 SMNVEV (reference sequence). The CDR3 has 15 residues. CDR3 amino acids: CASRTSSGSGDEQFF. CDR3 sequence (DNA): TGTGCCAGCAGGACCTCTAGCGGGAGTGGCGATGAGCAGTTCTTC.

The V gene is TRBV20-1, the J gene TRBJ2-1; D is unclear. The CDR3 is 10 amino acids. Germline CDR1 reads DFQATT; CDR2 reads SNEGSKA (reference sequence). CDR3 sequence reads: CSADPYVQFF. In DNA form, the CDR3 reads TGCAGCGCCGATCCGTACGTGCAGTTCTTC.